The 23 T cell receptor beta chains below were found in one sample sequenced in a study of cytomegalovirus exposure and HLA in healthy donors. Sequencing was performed with immunoSEQ multiplex PCR; in TCRdb, only in-frame clones are kept and a portion is missing. The sample carries tens of thousands of clones, 90% to 95% recorded once. Sequenced material: PBMCs. These receptor sequences come from a woman aged 25 to 45 in good health and CMV-seropositive.

This chain joins TRBV2 and TRBJ2-7, with no clear D. The germline CDR1 and CDR2 sequences are SNHLY and FYNNEI. The germline V and J ends were trimmed by 1 base and 6 bases, with 7 bases remaining between them. The CDR3 is 12 residues long. The CDR3 sequence is CASSEVVVEQYF. The CDR3 DNA reads TGTGCCAGCAGTGAAGTCGTTGTCGAGCAGTACTTC.

The chain has TRBV30 and TRBJ1-5, with a weak D call TRBD1 (5 bases). CDR3 length: 13 residues. The germline gives CDR1 GTSNPN, CDR2 SVGIG (reference sequence). The germline V and J ends were trimmed by 3 bases and 3 bases, with 9 bases remaining between them. The CDR3 region has the DNA TGTGCCTGGAGCCCAGGGCCCAATCAGCCCCAGCATTTT. Encoded protein: CAWSPGPNQPQHF.

The chain combines TRBV28 with TRBJ2-7, with 8 bases identical to TRBD1. Germline V gene data show CDR1 as MDHEN and CDR2 as SYDVKM. V lost 3 bases, J lost 0 bases, and 4 bases stayed unmatched. The CDR3 is made up of 15 amino acids. The CDR3 sequence: CASSFDRGHSYEQYF. The CDR3 nucleotides read TGTGCCAGCAGTTTTGACAGGGGCCACTCCTACGAGCAGTACTTC. The entire variable domain, with the rest obtained from reference TRBV28 and TRBJ2-7, is as follows: DVKVTQSSRYLVKRTGEKVFLECVQDMDHENMFWYRQDPGLGLRLIYFSYDVKMKEKGDIPEGYSVSREKKERFSLILESASTNQTSMYLCASSFDRGHSYEQYFGPGTRLTVT.

The gene calls are TRBV4-3 and TRBJ2-7; 9 bases are a match to TRBD1. The CDR3 consists of 14 residues. CDR1 is LGHNA and CDR2 is YSLEER in the germline V gene. J gave up 6 bases and V 3 bases, and 6 bases lay outside the gene matches. The CDR3 spells CASSQRTGASEQYF. CDR3 coding DNA: TGCGCCAGCAGCCAGAGGACAGGGGCCTCCGAGCAGTACTTC.

The chain has TRBV9 and TRBJ2-3; possible D gene TRBD2, 6 bases. CDR1 is SGDLS, CDR2 YYNGEE, per germline. The CDR3 has 15 residues. The ends were cut back, 0 bases at V and 4 bases at J, with 12 bases in the middle. CDR3 sequence reads: CASSVDGPSADTQYF. The DNA of the CDR3 is TGTGCCAGCAGCGTAGACGGCCCTAGCGCAGATACGCAGTATTTT.

The gene calls are TRBV19 and TRBJ2-2; D is unresolved. Trimming left V 7 bases short and J 2 bases short, with 14 bases between. This CDR3 spans 15 amino acids. Germline V gene data show CDR1 as LNHDA and CDR2 as SQIVND (reference sequence). The CDR3 sequence: CASTVEISNTGELFF. The CDR3 DNA follows: TGTGCCAGTACGGTCGAGATCTCCAACACCGGGGAGCTGTTTTTT.

This chain connects TRBV2 to TRBJ2-7, with 8 bases lining up with TRBD1. The germline V gene encodes CDR1 SNHLY and CDR2 FYNNEI. This CDR3 spans 14 amino acids. The V segment lost 6 bases and the J segment 4 bases; nucleotides outside the gene matches: 8. Written as DNA, the CDR3 is TGTGCCAGCAGAAACCAGGGGGCCGATTACGAGCAGTACTTC. Translated: CASRNQGADYEQYF.

This clone was observed a handful of times. This rearrangement joins TRBV19 to TRBJ1-5; D not certain. Germline CDR1 reads LNHDA; CDR2 reads SQIVND (reference sequence). The CDR3 sequence is 12 residues long. Between the trimmed V and J ends, which lost 6 bases and 2 bases, there was a span of 5 bases. CDR3 residues: CASSIGNQPQHF. The CDR3 DNA sequence: TGTGCCAGTAGCATTGGCAATCAGCCCCAGCATTTT.

The chain joins TRBV27 to TRBJ2-1; possibly TRBD2 for D (5 bases). Trimming cost V 6 bases and J 4 bases, with 16 bases left between them. The germline CDR1 and CDR2 sequences are MNHEY and SMNVEV (reference sequence). The CDR3 has 15 amino acids. CDR3 in DNA: TGTGCCAGCAGCCGGACTGCCGGGATGTACAATGAGCAGTTCTTC. The encoded protein is CASSRTAGMYNEQFF.

This sequence joins TRBV30 and TRBJ2-5; 8 positions agree with TRBD2. Germline CDR1 GTSNPN, CDR2 SVGIG (reference sequence). Trimming removed 3 bases from V and 5 bases from J; junction bases left unmatched: 5. There are 13 residues in the CDR3. CDR3 bases: TGTGCCTGGAGCGGGAGGGCCGATGAGACCCAGTACTTC. It specifies CAWSGRADETQYF.

This clone was seen once. The genes are TRBV28 and TRBJ1-2, with TRBD1 matching over 10 bases. Germline-derived CDR1 and CDR2 are MDHEN and SYDVKM. CDR3 length: 15 residues. The junction had 7 bases not matched to a gene; V was cut back by 5 bases and J by 4 bases. The CDR3 sequence is CASSAGTGDFYGYTF. The CDR3, as DNA: TGTGCCAGCAGTGCGGGGACAGGGGACTTCTATGGCTACACCTTC.

The chain recombines TRBV19 with TRBJ2-7, with 10 bases identical to TRBD2. CDR1 LNHDA and CDR2 SQIVND come from the germline V gene (reference sequence). This CDR3 is built from 15 residues. V lost 5 bases to trimming and J lost 7 bases; unmatched junction nucleotides: 11. DNA for the CDR3: TGTGCCAGTAGTGTCGTGGGACTAGCGAGACGGGAGCAGTACTTC. Translated: CASSVVGLARREQYF.

J is TRBJ2-1 and V is TRBV19, with D uncertain. The CDR3 consists of 13 residues. With 4 bases removed from V and 8 bases from J, the gap between germline ends came to 12 bases. CDR1 and CDR2 (germline): LNHDA, SQIVND (reference sequence). CDR3 nucleotides: TGTGCCAGTAGTACGATAGCTACCGATGAGCAGTTCTTC. It specifies CASSTIATDEQFF.

The chain employs TRBV6-6 and TRBJ1-1; no clear D gene. Trimming removed 1 base from V and 8 bases from J, with 17 bases in between. CDR3 length equals 15 residues. Germline-derived CDR1 and CDR2 are MNHNY and SVGAGI (reference sequence). CDR3: CASSYFWEGSNEAFF. DNA of the CDR3: TGTGCCAGCAGTTACTTTTGGGAGGGCAGTAACGAAGCTTTCTTT.

This sequence joins TRBV9 and TRBJ1-5; D is possibly TRBD1 (6 bases). With 4 bases removed from V and 0 bases from J, the gap between germline ends came to 14 bases. CDR1 and CDR2 from the germline V gene are SGDLS and YYNGEE. The CDR3 consists of 16 residues. The CDR3 is CASSPRDTPSNQPQHF. CDR3 coding DNA: TGTGCCAGCAGCCCCCGGGACACCCCTAGCAATCAGCCCCAGCATTTT.

This chain connects TRBV19 to TRBJ2-4; 7 positions match TRBD2. This CDR3 has 15 residues. Per the germline V gene, CDR1 is LNHDA and CDR2 is SQIVND (reference sequence). V was clipped by 5 bases and J by 6 bases; unmatched bases: 10. The CDR3 bases are TGTGCCAGTAGTTCATATGTGGGCGGGAGAAACATTCAGTACTTC. It yields the protein CASSSYVGGRNIQYF. The full variable domain, completed using reference TRBV19 and TRBJ2-4, is DGGITQSPKYLFRKEGQNVTLSCEQNLNHDAMYWYRQDPGQGLRLIYYSQIVNDFQKGDIAEGYSVSREKKESFPLTVTSAQKNPTAFYLCASSSYVGGRNIQYFGAGTRLSVL.

The CDR3 sequence: CASSPDRVLDTQYF. CDR3 DNA: TGTGCCAGCAGCCCGGACAGGGTTCTGGATACGCAGTATTTT. The chain is built from TRBV13 and TRBJ2-3, with 8 bases fitting TRBD1. Germline CDR1 and CDR2: PRHDT and FYEKMQ (reference sequence). The CDR3 runs 14 residues. Germline trimming cut 5 bases from V and 6 bases from J; bases unmatched to any gene: 7.

The chain combines TRBV4-1 with TRBJ2-3; 11 nucleotides line up with TRBD1. CDR3 length equals 16 residues. Per germline, CDR1 MGHRA and CDR2 YSYEKL. Trimming cost V 4 bases and J 5 bases; bases outside gene matches: 8. The CDR3 bases are TGCGCCAGCAGCCGATTAGGACAGGGGGCAGAAGATACGCAGTATTTT. It is translated as CASSRLGQGAEDTQYF.

The V call is TRBV19, the J call TRBJ2-5; 14 bases line up with TRBD2. CDR1 is LNHDA and CDR2 is SQIVND in the germline V gene (reference sequence). The V gene end was trimmed by 7 bases and the J gene end by 4 bases; junction bases not matched to a gene: 2. The CDR3 is 14 residues long. The CDR3 loop is CASNGLAGGETQYF. In DNA form, the CDR3 reads TGTGCCAGTAACGGACTAGCGGGAGGAGAGACCCAGTACTTC. Full variable domain (missing parts from reference TRBV19 and TRBJ2-5): DGGITQSPKYLFRKEGQNVTLSCEQNLNHDAMYWYRQDPGQGLRLIYYSQIVNDFQKGDIAEGYSVSREKKESFPLTVTSAQKNPTAFYLCASNGLAGGETQYFGPGTRLLVL.

The V call is TRBV28, the J call TRBJ1-3; possible D gene TRBD1, 5 bases. This CDR3 region has 15 residues. Trimming took 3 bases from V and 2 from J, leaving 11 bases between them. Per the germline V gene, CDR1 is MDHEN and CDR2 is SYDVKM. The CDR3 region has the DNA TGTGCCAGCAGTTTTATGGCAGGGACTGGAAACACCATATATTTT. Encoded protein: CASSFMAGTGNTIYF.

In its sample, this clone was seen once. The V gene is TRBV5-4, the J gene TRBJ2-5; the match to TRBD2 covers 9 bases. V dropped 0 bases and J dropped 0; count of bases not matched to a gene: 0. Per the germline V gene, CDR1 is SGHNT and CDR2 is YYREEE (reference sequence). The CDR3 is 15 amino acids. CDR3 sequence (DNA): TGTGCCAGCAGCTTGGGACTAGCGGACCAAGAGACCCAGTACTTC. This sequence encodes CASSLGLADQETQYF.

The chain uses TRBV6-6 and TRBJ2-7, with 8 bases that match TRBD2. V lost 6 bases, J lost 2 bases, and 9 bases stayed unmatched. From germline, CDR1 is MNHNY and CDR2 SVGAGI (reference sequence). The length of the CDR3 is 15 residues. In nucleotides, the CDR3 is TGTGCCAGCAGAATAGAAGCGGGAGCCACCTACGAGCAGTACTTC. It codes for CASRIEAGATYEQYF.

This clone was counted a single time. This sequence joins TRBV28 and TRBJ1-1, with D perhaps TRBD1 (6 bases). Germline V gene data show CDR1 as MDHEN and CDR2 as SYDVKM. The V end was cut by 6 bases, the J end by 6 bases, with 20 bases between. The length of the CDR3 is 15 residues. CDR3 sequence: CASSPMSRGRPEAFF. Written as DNA, the CDR3 is TGTGCCAGCAGCCCTATGTCCAGGGGCCGGCCTGAAGCTTTCTTT. Full variable domain (outside the CDR3, taken from reference TRBV28 and TRBJ1-1): DVKVTQSSRYLVKRTGEKVFLECVQDMDHENMFWYRQDPGLGLRLIYFSYDVKMKEKGDIPEGYSVSREKKERFSLILESASTNQTSMYLCASSPMSRGRPEAFFGQGTRLTVV.